Given below is one T cell receptor beta chain in context. The PCR ran on 60 Vbeta and 13 Jbeta primers. Original processing methods: It was a later analysis that counted roughly 80 million unique TCR beta chains, of which approximately 9.9 million were shared. Using immunoSEQ multiplex PCR, the repertoire was profiled, and TCRdb retains in-frame clones only, with some absent. Clone size and the V and J calls come from that table; the DNA yielded D and trimming. The sample consists of 95,000 to 130,000 clones, about 86% of them appearing once. This specimen comes from a study of cytomegalovirus exposure and HLA in healthy donors. The V gene lost 4 bases and the J gene lost 8 bases, with 19 bases spanning the gap. Germline CDR1 and CDR2: SGHRS and YFSETQ. The length of the CDR3 is 15 residues.

The V call is TRBV5-1, the J call TRBJ2-1, with a possible D match to TRBD2 (5 bases). This TCR derives from a woman aged 25 to 39 in good health and CMV-seronegative. What was sequenced was PBMCs. This CDR3 reads CASSLDSPAADEQFF. CDR3 nucleotide sequence: TGCGCCAGCAGCCTGGACTCCCCCGCTGCCGATGAGCAGTTCTTC.